The 4 T cell receptor beta chains given below trace back to one sample, sequenced in a study of blood T cell repertoires in COVID-19 (dated by TCRdb to 2018 to 2021). Library prep was done by the immunoSEQ multiplex PCR assay. TCRdb re-hosts the immuneACCESS table, in-frame sequences only. Its copies lack some clones; in the studies checked, an unresolved V gene accounts for under half of them, and the cause for the rest is not known. This sample is represented by about 200,000 clones; 70% to 90% of them were singletons. Of the sample, 6.5% to 9% is held by the ten largest clones. Input material: peripheral blood. These receptors were taken from a woman aged 45-65 years with active or convalescent COVID-19.

The chain is built from TRBV28 and TRBJ2-7, with D perhaps TRBD1 (6 bases). This CDR3 comprises 13 residues. V was trimmed by 8 bases and J by 0 bases, leaving 11 bases between them. Germline V gene sequence: CDR1 MDHEN, CDR2 SYDVKM. The CDR3 sequence is CASSGVDSYEQYF. In nucleotides, the CDR3 is TGTGCCAGCTCAGGGGTCGACTCCTACGAGCAGTACTTC.

This clone was detected a few times. This rearrangement joins TRBV7-9 to TRBJ1-1; D is unclear. In germline, CDR1 is SEHNR, CDR2 FQNEAQ (reference sequence). The germline V and J ends were trimmed by 5 bases and 4 bases, with 17 bases remaining between them. The CDR3 loop spans 15 amino acids. CDR3 sequence reads: CASSPRTPPATEAFF. As DNA, the CDR3 is TGTGCCAGCAGCCCCCGGACTCCCCCGGCCACTGAAGCTTTCTTT.

The chain carries TRBV6-5 and TRBJ1-2, with 7 bases lining up with TRBD1. V gave up 6 bases and J gave up 0 bases; unmatched junction bases: 4. Looked up from germline, CDR1 is MNHEY and CDR2 is SVGAGI. The length of the CDR3 is 14 residues. The CDR3 DNA is TGTGCCAGCAGGCGGGACAGTCCTAACTATGGCTACACCTTC. This codes for CASRRDSPNYGYTF.

The chain recombines TRBV10-3 with TRBJ1-2, with unresolved D. The germline V and J ends were trimmed by 4 bases and 4 bases, with 13 bases remaining between them. The CDR3 is made up of 14 amino acids. Per the germline V gene, CDR1 is ENHRY and CDR2 is SYGVKD. Written as DNA, the CDR3 is TGTGCCATCAGTGTTGGGCAGACCAGCTATGGCTACACCTTC. This encodes CAISVGQTSYGYTF.